The 5 T cell receptor beta chains below come from one sample, sequenced in a study of CD8+ T cells in alopecia areata. The authors extracted RNA and reverse transcribed it into cDNA as the sequencing template. Clones were read by immunoSEQ multiplex PCR, and TCRdb kept only the in-frame ones, dropping some. Listed for the sample are more than 90,000 clones, none seen a single time. What was sequenced was lesional skin. All receptors derive from a C3H/HeJ mouse with alopecia areata. MHC haplotype of the mouse line: H2-k.

This clone was seen many times. The genes are named according to mouse. The CDR3 extends 4 residues past the end of the read, so its final part is completed from the germline J gene. The chain uses TRBV13-3 and TRBJ2-7; 10 bases align to TRBD1. Germline CDR1 NNHDY, CDR2 SYVADS. The CDR3 is made up of 15 amino acids. CDR3 amino acids: CASSDRLDRGNEQYF. CDR3 DNA (partial): TGTGCCAGCAGTGATAGGCTGGACAGGGGGAAT.

The table lists this clone with a few counts. All gene names here are mouse names. The CDR3 goes on 4 residues after the read ends, and that part is filled in from the germline J gene. This chain uses TRBV13-3 with TRBJ2-7; 7 nucleotides agree with TRBD2. Looked up from germline, CDR1 is NNHDY and CDR2 is SYVADS. The CDR3 spans 11 residues. The chain's CDR3 is CASLGEYEQYF. Incomplete CDR3 DNA: TGTGCCAGCCTGGGGGAATAT.

This clone was seen only a few times. Germline and genes: mouse. The sequenced fragment ends 4 residues before the CDR3 boundary, so the rest is inferred from the germline J gene. The chain carries TRBV1 and TRBJ2-1, with D uncertain. CDR1 is NSQYPW, CDR2 LRSPGD, per germline (reference sequence). The CDR3 sequence is 14 residues long. Trimming pared 0 bases from V and 6 bases from J, leaving 9 bases between. Partial CDR3 DNA: TGCACCTGCAGTGCAGATCAGAGGTCTGCT. Its protein is CTCSADQRSA. The entire CDR3 protein is CTCSADQRSAEQFF.

This clone was detected a few times. Gene names are the mouse ones. The CDR3 end falls 4 residues outside the read, so it is completed with the germline J gene. The V gene is TRBV13-3, the J gene TRBJ1-4, with 8 bases identical to TRBD1. Germline CDR1 is NNHDY and CDR2 is SYVADS. The CDR3 runs to 16 residues. V trimming: 5 bases; J trimming: 2 bases; junction bases outside the gene matches: 8. CDR3 DNA (partial): TGTGCCAGCAGCAACAGGGGGTTGAGGTCCAACGAA. Translating gives CASSNRGLRSNE. The CDR3 in its entirety is CASSNRGLRSNERLFF. The full variable domain, completed using reference TRBV13-3 and TRBJ1-4, is EAAVTQSPRSKVAVTGGKVTLSCHQTNNHDYMYWYRQDTGHGLRLIHYSYVADSTEKGDIPDGYKASRPSQENFSLILELASLSQTAVYFCASSNRGLRSNERLFFGHGTKLSVL.

On this clone itself: The gene names here belong to mouse. The read terminates 4 residues before the CDR3 end, so the remaining end is supplied by the germline J gene. The rearrangement links TRBV16 to TRBJ2-3, with D tentatively TRBD1 (6 bases). Trimming pared 2 bases from V and 3 bases from J, leaving 9 bases between. The CDR3 totals 14 residues. Per the germline V gene, CDR1 is SGHSA and CDR2 is FRNQAP. CDR3 region: CASSLRGGAETLYF. The covered CDR3 bases are TGTGCAAGCAGCTTAAGAGGGGGAGCAGAA.